Below, 18 T cell receptor beta chains from the same sample are listed, as sequenced in a study of blood T cells in healthy people across ages. PCR was performed a second time for about 6 to 11 cycles using a sample-barcoded 5' primer and a J-beta primer mix. TCRdb fed the 5' RACE reads into MiXCR, producing one record per CDR3 protein. Among some 1.1 million distinct CDR3 sequences listed, around two fifths were seen once. The sequencing input was blood. The source of these receptors is a man between 18 and 29 years old in good health.

The chain carries TRBV6-6 and TRBJ2-7; 9 positions agree with TRBD2. J lost 3 bases, V lost 5 bases, and 2 bases had no gene match. The CDR3 spans 13 residues. CDR1 is MNHNY and CDR2 is SVGAGI in the germline V gene (reference sequence). Here the CDR3 reads CASSGGGDYEQYF. In nucleotides, the CDR3 is TGTGCCAGCAGTGGCGGGGGGGACTACGAGCAGTACTTC.

In regard to this clonotype: One end of the junction is discordant with germline, which a read error may explain. The chain employs TRBV4-2 and TRBJ2-1, with a possible D match to TRBD1 (5 bases). The length of the CDR3 is 16 residues. Germline V lookup: CDR1 LGHNA, CDR2 YNFKEQ. The CDR3 reads CTSSQDKQVAYNEQFF. CDR3 nucleotide sequence: TGTACCAGCAGCCAAGATAAACAGGTGGCCTACAATGAGCAGTTCTTC.

The chain is built from TRBV4-3 and TRBJ1-5; 7 bases line up with TRBD1. J gave up 6 bases and V 5 bases, and 10 bases lay outside the gene matches. In germline, CDR1 is LGHNA, CDR2 YSLEER. This CDR3 region has 15 residues. The CDR3 loop reads CASSWNSGGGQPQHF. CDR3 DNA: TGCGCCAGCAGCTGGAATTCAGGGGGAGGTCAGCCCCAGCATTTT.

The genes are TRBV27 and TRBJ2-1, with D perhaps TRBD2 (6 bases). Germline CDR1 and CDR2: MNHEY and SMNVEV (reference sequence). The CDR3 length is 14 residues. V dropped 2 bases and J dropped 9 bases, with 14 bases sitting between them. The CDR3 reads CASSLVSSGGEQFF. The CDR3, as DNA: TGTGCCAGCAGTTTAGTAAGTTCCGGGGGTGAGCAGTTCTTC.

A word on this clonotype: The germline gene is not matched at one end of the junction; a read error may be the cause. The genes are TRBV6-2 or TRBV6-3 and TRBJ1-2, with TRBD1 as a possible D gene (5 bases). Germline CDR1 and CDR2: MNHEY and SVGEGT. This CDR3 contains 12 residues. CDR3 DNA: TGTGCCATCAGTTACCCGGGACCTGGCTACACCTTC. Its protein is CAISYPGPGYTF.

The V call is TRBV6-1, the J call TRBJ2-7; D remains ambiguous. The CDR3 sequence is 13 residues long. The V and J ends lost 8 bases and 3 bases respectively, with 14 bases between them. Looked up from germline, CDR1 is MNHNS and CDR2 is SASEGT. The DNA of the CDR3 is TGTGCCAGCGGTCGTGGCGCCTACTACGAGCAGTACTTC. The encoded protein is CASGRGAYYEQYF.

This clonotype occurred a few times. V is TRBV7-9 and J is TRBJ1-2; 7 bases match TRBD1. J lost 8 bases, V lost 5 bases, and 8 bases had no gene match. This CDR3 comprises 13 residues. Germline V gene data show CDR1 as SEHNR and CDR2 as FQNEAQ (reference sequence). The CDR3 protein is CASSPTGSGGYTF. DNA of the CDR3: TGTGCCAGCAGCCCGACAGGGTCTGGCGGCTACACCTTC.

The chain joins TRBV19 to TRBJ1-2; TRBD1 agrees at 9 bases. J gave up 4 bases and V 4 bases, and 7 bases lay outside the gene matches. The CDR3 runs 15 residues. The V gene's germline CDR1 is LNHDA and CDR2 SQIVND (reference sequence). The DNA for the CDR3 is TGTGCCAGTAGTACCCGACAGGGGGTGTTCTATGGCTACACCTTC. Amino acids: CASSTRQGVFYGYTF.

The chain is built from TRBV12-3 or TRBV12-4 and TRBJ1-5; 7 bases align to TRBD1. The CDR3 spans 15 residues. Losses at the gene ends were 6 bases for V and 3 bases for J; bases not matched to a gene: 8. CDR3 nucleotide sequence: TGTGCCAGCAGCAGGGACAGCTACAACAATCAGCCCCAGCATTTT. The encoded protein is CASSRDSYNNQPQHF.

There are a few counts of this clonotype. In nucleotides, the CDR3 is TGTGCCAGCCAAGGGACAGGGGATCACTATGGCTACACCTTC. Amino acid sequence: CASQGTGDHYGYTF. This sequence joins TRBV24-1 and TRBJ1-2; 10 bases map to TRBD1. The length of the CDR3 is 14 residues. From germline, CDR1 is KGHDR and CDR2 SFDVKD. The V and J ends lost 11 bases and 3 bases, in that order; junction bases with no gene match: 8.

This clonotype has only a few counts. This chain uses TRBV20-1 with TRBJ1-1; D is unclear. CDR1 DFQATT and CDR2 SNEGSKA come from the germline V gene (reference sequence). There are 12 residues in the CDR3. Trimming shortened V by 5 bases and J by 0 bases, and 7 bases separated the two germline ends. CDR3 sequence: CSAQSVNTEAFF. CDR3 coding DNA: TGCAGTGCTCAGTCGGTGAACACTGAAGCTTTCTTT.

This chain links TRBV29-1 with TRBJ2-3; perhaps D is TRBD1 or TRBD2 (5 bases each). CDR1 is SQVTM, CDR2 ANQGSEA, per germline. The CDR3 runs to 11 residues. V shed 6 bases and J shed 8 bases, with 12 bases lying between them. In DNA form, the CDR3 reads TGCAGCGTACGGGGTAGGGGTACGCAGTATTTT. Translated: CSVRGRGTQYF.

Written as DNA, the CDR3 is TGTGCCAGCAGTTACATGAACACCGGGGAGCTGTTTTTT. Its protein product is CASSYMNTGELFF. This chain links TRBV6-5 with TRBJ2-2, with D unclear. Germline assignment: CDR1 MNHEY and CDR2 SVGAGI. This CDR3 has 13 amino acids. Trimming took off 2 bases at V and 1 base at J, with 2 bases between the two ends.

In its sample, this clonotype was seen a few times. The genes are TRBV6-5 and TRBJ2-1; tentative D call: TRBD2 (6 bases). The germline V gene encodes CDR1 MNHEY and CDR2 SVGAGI. Between the trimmed V and J ends, which lost 6 bases and 2 bases, there was a span of 14 bases. This CDR3 spans 15 amino acids. CDR3 sequence: CASRGLAGPYNEQFF. In DNA form, the CDR3 reads TGTGCCAGCAGGGGGTTGGCGGGGCCCTACAATGAGCAGTTCTTC.

This clonotype was counted only a few times. V gene TRBV20-1 combines with J gene TRBJ1-1; no reliable D call. The CDR3 is made up of 11 amino acids. The germline V gene has CDR1 DFQATT and CDR2 SNEGSKA (reference sequence). Between the trimmed V and J ends, which lost 2 bases and 0 bases, there was a span of 1 base. The CDR3 DNA reads TGCAGTGCTAGATTGAACACTGAAGCTTTCTTT. Its translation is CSARLNTEAFF.

A few counts support this clonotype. V is TRBV15 and J is TRBJ2-1, with unresolved D. V lost 5 bases, J lost 0 bases, and 8 bases lay in between. This CDR3 comprises 14 residues. In germline, CDR1 is LNHNV, CDR2 YYDKDF (reference sequence). This CDR3 reads CATSDVGSYNEQFF. In DNA, the CDR3 is TGTGCCACCAGCGATGTAGGCTCCTACAATGAGCAGTTCTTC.

The gene calls are TRBV9 and TRBJ1-1, with TRBD1 matching 7 bases. Germline V gene sequence: CDR1 SGDLS, CDR2 YYNGEE. The CDR3 contains 16 residues. V shed 3 bases and J 1 base; nucleotides not matched to a gene: 9. CDR3 sequence (DNA): TGTGCCAGCAGCGCCCCCCGGGACAGCTCGAACACTGAAGCTTTCTTT. It translates to CASSAPRDSSNTEAFF. The variable domain in full, completed from reference TRBV9 and TRBJ1-1, reads DSGVTQTPKHLITATGQRVTLRCSPRSGDLSVYWYQQSLDQGLQFLIQYYNGEERAKGNILERFSAQQFPDLHSELNLSSLELGDSALYFCASSAPRDSSNTEAFFGQGTRLTVV.

The J gene is TRBJ1-2, the V gene TRBV3-1; D ambiguous. V lost 4 bases, J lost 8 bases, and 11 bases lay in between. This CDR3 spans 12 amino acids. CDR1 is LGHDT and CDR2 is YNNKEL in the germline V gene (reference sequence). CDR3 sequence (DNA): TGTGCCAGCAGCCGGACCTTAGGGGGCTACACCTTC. Translating it yields CASSRTLGGYTF.